The next 23 T cell receptor beta chains were all read from a single sample in a study of T cells after yellow fever vaccination. In TCRdb, the 5' RACE reads were re-called with MiXCR into one record per CDR3 protein. The sample gives roughly 170,000 distinct CDR3 sequences, roughly 6.4% of which show up once; under 3% is in the top ten. Sequences were derived from CD4+ T cells sorted from PBMCs, sampled on the day of the first yellow fever vaccination. The receptors originated from a man aged 18 to 35 who received the YFV17D yellow fever vaccine.

This clonotype was observed many times. V gene TRBV28 combines with J gene TRBJ1-1; 8 bases match TRBD1. CDR3 length equals 16 residues. V gave up 0 bases and J gave up 1 base; unmatched junction bases: 4. CDR1 and CDR2 from the germline V gene are MDHEN and SYDVKM. CDR3: CASSLWADRGNTEAFF. The CDR3 DNA sequence: TGTGCCAGCAGTTTATGGGCCGACAGGGGGAACACTGAAGCTTTCTTT.

In this sample, this clonotype turned up many times. V usage is TRBV7-9 and J usage is TRBJ2-2; 8 nucleotides agree with TRBD2. Trimming took 1 base from V and 5 from J; bases not matched to a gene: 3. The germline V gene encodes CDR1 SEHNR and CDR2 FQNEAQ (reference sequence). CDR3 size: 15 residues. The CDR3 sequence: CASSLVLAGTGELFF. In DNA, the CDR3 is TGTGCCAGCAGCTTAGTCCTAGCGGGTACCGGGGAGCTGTTTTTT.

The sample holds many counts of this clonotype. The J gene is TRBJ2-7, the V gene TRBV12-3 or TRBV12-4; 8 nucleotides match TRBD1. The CDR3 has 15 residues. V lost 10 bases to trimming and J lost 5 bases; unmatched junction nucleotides: 16. The CDR3: CAINIPQGDRDEQYV. The CDR3 DNA reads TGTGCCATCAATATACCACAGGGGGATAGGGACGAGCAGTACGTC.

This clonotype came up many times. This chain joins TRBV6-5 and TRBJ2-1; possible D gene TRBD1, 5 bases. The germline V gene has CDR1 MNHEY and CDR2 SVGAGI. The V end lost 5 bases, the J end lost 0 bases, and 14 bases lay between the germline ends. CDR3 size: 16 residues. In nucleotides, the CDR3 is TGTGCCAGCAGTCTGCGACAGACAATCTCCTACAATGAGCAGTTCTTC. It translates to CASSLRQTISYNEQFF.

There are many counts of this clonotype. This chain joins TRBV4-2 and TRBJ2-1; tentative D call: TRBD1 (5 bases). CDR1 LGHNA and CDR2 YNFKEQ come from the germline V gene. The CDR3 contains 14 residues. V was shortened by 0 bases and J by 11 bases, with 14 bases between the two germline ends. The CDR3 bases are TGTGCCAGCAGCCAAGATGGGGTGGGGCTACAGCAGTTCTTC. Amino acid sequence: CASSQDGVGLQQFF.

This clonotype was detected many times. The chain joins TRBV15 to TRBJ1-2; perhaps TRBD1 as D (6 bases). The V end lost 0 bases, the J end lost 3 bases, and 20 bases lay between the germline ends. CDR1 is LNHNV and CDR2 is YYDKDF in the germline V gene (reference sequence). The CDR3 contains 18 residues. The CDR3 nucleotides read TGTGCCACCAGCAGAGATGAACGGTTTGGCAGGGGAGACTATGGCTACACCTTC. Translating gives CATSRDERFGRGDYGYTF.

This clonotype showed up many times. The genes are TRBV23-1 and TRBJ2-1, with 7 positions matching TRBD1. TRBV23-1 is an ORF; its function is uncertain. The CDR3 is made up of 13 amino acids. V was clipped by 0 bases and J by 11 bases; unmatched bases: 4. The CDR3 spells CASSQSYRGKQFF. The CDR3 DNA is TGCGCCAGCAGTCAATCGTACAGGGGAAAGCAGTTCTTC.

The sample holds a few counts of this clonotype. The chain joins TRBV7-2 to TRBJ2-7; 10 nucleotides match TRBD2. This CDR3 contains 16 residues. Germline CDR1 reads SGHTA; CDR2 reads FQGNSA. V trimming: 1 base; J trimming: 0 bases; junction bases outside the gene matches: 3. The CDR3 spells CASSLVSSGSSYEQYF. CDR3 sequence (DNA): TGTGCCAGCAGCTTAGTCTCTAGCGGGAGCTCCTACGAGCAGTACTTC.

The CDR3 nucleotides read TGTGCCAGCAGCTTAGGAGGCGGACAGAACACTGAAGCTTTCTTT. It translates to CASSLGGGQNTEAFF. This chain links TRBV7-9 with TRBJ1-1; D is possibly TRBD1 (5 bases). The CDR3 runs 15 residues. Germline V gene lookup returns CDR1 SEHNR and CDR2 FQNEAQ (reference sequence). The V gene lost 1 base and the J gene lost 1 base, with 10 bases spanning the gap.

This chain joins TRBV12-3 or TRBV12-4 and TRBJ1-6; no clear D gene. This CDR3 is 15 amino acids long. Between the trimmed V and J ends, which lost 1 base and 7 bases, there was a span of 11 bases. CDR3 residues: CASSLGRVVNSPLHF. In nucleotides, the CDR3 is TGTGCCAGCAGTTTAGGGCGGGTCGTGAATTCACCCCTCCACTTT.

This clonotype has just a few counts. The chain uses TRBV15 and TRBJ2-5; 8 bases agree with TRBD2. The junction had 10 bases not matched to a gene; V was cut back by 5 bases and J by 5 bases. The length of the CDR3 is 15 residues. Germline CDR1 LNHNV, CDR2 YYDKDF (reference sequence). CDR3 DNA: TGTGCCACCAGCCAGAGCCGGGGGGGAGGGGAGACCCAGTACTTC. Its translation: CATSQSRGGGETQYF. The variable domain in full, completed from reference TRBV15 and TRBJ2-5, reads DAMVIQNPRYQVTQFGKPVTLSCSQTLNHNVMYWYQQKSSQAPKLLFHYYDKDFNNEADTPDNFQSRRPNTSFCFLDIRSPGLGDTAMYLCATSQSRGGGETQYFGPGTRLLVL.

The chain is built from TRBV18 and TRBJ1-1, with 7 bases matching TRBD1. Per the germline V gene, CDR1 is KGHSH and CDR2 is LQKENI. This CDR3 contains 16 residues. J was trimmed by 5 bases and V by 0 bases; bases with no gene match: 9. CDR3 DNA: TGTGCCAGCTCACCACCGGGACAGCTTGTCTATACTGAAGCTTTCTTT. Translating it yields CASSPPGQLVYTEAFF.

In its sample, this clonotype was seen many times. V and J are TRBV4-3 and TRBJ2-3; 10 nucleotides agree with TRBD2. Germline V lookup: CDR1 LGHNA, CDR2 YSLEER. This CDR3 contains 16 residues. V lost 0 bases, J lost 3 bases, and 3 bases stayed unmatched. This chain's CDR3 is CASSQDPSGGTDTQYF. DNA for the CDR3: TGCGCCAGCAGCCAAGACCCTAGCGGGGGTACAGATACGCAGTATTTT.

About this clonotype: Relative to the germline gene, one junction end is altered; a read error may explain this. V gene TRBV7-2 combines with J gene TRBJ2-6; D gene uncertain. The CDR3 length is 16 residues. Germline CDR1 SGHTA, CDR2 FQGNSA. CDR3 sequence reads: CAGSFWAISGANVLTF. Written as DNA, the CDR3 is TGTGCCGGCAGCTTTTGGGCCATCTCTGGGGCCAACGTCCTGACTTTC.

This clonotype was picked up a small number of times. The CDR3 loop reads CASSFLTTGELFF. In DNA, the CDR3 is TGTGCCAGCAGCTTCTTGACTACCGGGGAGCTGTTTTTT. This chain links TRBV5-8 with TRBJ2-2; no definite D call. V was shortened by 2 bases and J by 5 bases, with 7 bases between the two germline ends. This CDR3 has 13 amino acids. From germline, CDR1 is SGHTS and CDR2 YDEGEE.

This chain joins TRBV14 and TRBJ1-5; 8 nucleotides align to TRBD1. The CDR3 consists of 12 residues. The germline V gene encodes CDR1 SGHDN and CDR2 FVKESK. J gave up 15 bases and V 4 bases, and 8 bases lay outside the gene matches. CDR3 protein: CASSLQGVAWHF. CDR3 sequence (DNA): TGTGCCAGCAGCCTACAGGGGGTCGCTTGGCATTTT.

In this sample, this clonotype turned up many times. The rearrangement links TRBV18 to TRBJ2-7, with 8 bases identical to TRBD2. The V gene's germline CDR1 is KGHSH and CDR2 LQKENI. After removal of 3 bases from V and 9 bases from J, the junction contained 7 bases not matched to a gene. CDR3 length equals 13 residues. Here the CDR3 reads CASSPRGREVQYF. CDR3 nucleotide sequence: TGTGCCAGCTCACCGCGCGGGCGGGAGGTGCAGTACTTC. The full variable domain, completed using reference TRBV18 and TRBJ2-7, is NAGVMQNPRHLVRRRGQEARLRCSPMKGHSHVYWYRQLPEEGLKFMVYLQKENIIDESGMPKERFSAEFPKEGPSILRIQQVVRGDSAAYFCASSPRGREVQYFGPGTRLTVT.

This clonotype was detected only a few times. The chain couples TRBV7-2 to TRBJ2-1, with 7 positions matching TRBD1. J was trimmed by 2 bases and V by 3 bases; bases with no gene match: 4. There are 15 residues in the CDR3. Germline lookup yields CDR1 SGHTA and CDR2 FQGNSA. The CDR3 here is CASSFRQGPYNEQFF. The CDR3 DNA reads TGTGCCAGCAGCTTTCGACAGGGACCCTACAATGAGCAGTTCTTC.

V and J are TRBV5-1 and TRBJ2-2; 8 nucleotides match TRBD2. Germline V gives CDR1 SGHRS, CDR2 YFSETQ. The CDR3 covers 16 residues. With V trimmed by 0 bases and J by 2 bases, 3 bases remained unmatched. CDR3 amino acids: CASSLEAGVNTGELFF. The CDR3 DNA sequence: TGCGCCAGCAGCTTGGAAGCGGGGGTTAACACCGGGGAGCTGTTTTTT. The full variable domain, its missing parts supplied by reference TRBV5-1 and TRBJ2-2, is KAGVTQTPRYLIKTRGQQVTLSCSPISGHRSVSWYQQTPGQGLQFLFEYFSETQRNKGNFPGRFSGRQFSNSRSEMNVSTLELGDSALYLCASSLEAGVNTGELFFGEGSRLTVL.

Ten or more counts support this clonotype. The CDR3 loop is CASSQTYSSYEQYF. CDR3 nucleotides: TGTGCCAGCAGTCAAACTTACAGTTCCTACGAGCAGTACTTC. V gene TRBV6-2 or TRBV6-3 combines with J gene TRBJ2-7; D ambiguous. Germline assignment: CDR1 MNHEY and CDR2 SVGEGT. V was trimmed by 5 bases and J by 1 base, leaving 12 bases between them. The CDR3 is 14 residues long.

This clonotype was seen a handful of times. The rearrangement links TRBV27 to TRBJ2-2, with D perhaps assigned TRBD1 or TRBD2 (5 bases each). Between the trimmed V and J ends, which lost 1 base and 2 bases, there was a span of 14 bases. There are 17 residues in the CDR3. CDR1 MNHEY and CDR2 SMNVEV come from the germline V gene (reference sequence). In nucleotides, the CDR3 is TGTGCCAGCAGTTTATTTACGGGGACCCCTAACACCGGGGAGCTGTTTTTT. Protein product: CASSLFTGTPNTGELFF.

This clonotype was detected only a few times. The gene calls are TRBV11-2 and TRBJ1-5, with a weak D call TRBD1 (5 bases). The germline CDR1 and CDR2 sequences are SGHAT and FQNNGV. The V gene lost 1 base and the J gene lost 5 bases, with 21 bases spanning the gap. The length of the CDR3 is 18 residues. The CDR3 DNA sequence: TGTGCCAGCAGCTTAGTCTGGAACAGGTCACCATCCGATCAGCCCCAGCATTTT. Amino acid sequence: CASSLVWNRSPSDQPQHF. The full variable domain, completed using reference TRBV11-2 and TRBJ1-5, is EAGVAQSPRYKIIEKRQSVAFWCNPISGHATLYWYQQILGQGPKLLIQFQNNGVVDDSQLPKDRFSAERLKGVDSTLKIQPAKLEDSAVYLCASSLVWNRSPSDQPQHFGDGTRLSIL.

This clonotype was seen at least ten times. The rearrangement uses TRBV5-1 and TRBJ1-2, with D possibly matching TRBD1 (6 bases). The V end was cut by 5 bases, the J end by 5 bases, with 22 bases between. Germline V gives CDR1 SGHRS, CDR2 YFSETQ. This CDR3 is built from 16 residues. The CDR3 nucleotides are TGCGCCAGCAGAACAAGCGGGACAACGCCGGGGTATGGCTACACCTTC. As protein: CASRTSGTTPGYGYTF.